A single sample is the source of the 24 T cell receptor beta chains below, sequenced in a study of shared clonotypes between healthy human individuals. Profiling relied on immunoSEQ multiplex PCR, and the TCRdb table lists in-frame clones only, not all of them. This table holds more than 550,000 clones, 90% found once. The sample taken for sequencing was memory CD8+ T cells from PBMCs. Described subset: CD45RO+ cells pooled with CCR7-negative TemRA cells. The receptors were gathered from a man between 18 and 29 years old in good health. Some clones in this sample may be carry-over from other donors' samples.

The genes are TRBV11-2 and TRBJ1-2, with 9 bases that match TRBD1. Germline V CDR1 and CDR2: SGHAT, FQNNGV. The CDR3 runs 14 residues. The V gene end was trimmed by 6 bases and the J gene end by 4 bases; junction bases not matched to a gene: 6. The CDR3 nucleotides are TGTGCCAGCAGGGGACAGGGTGGGAGCTATGGCTACACCTTC. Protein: CASRGQGGSYGYTF.

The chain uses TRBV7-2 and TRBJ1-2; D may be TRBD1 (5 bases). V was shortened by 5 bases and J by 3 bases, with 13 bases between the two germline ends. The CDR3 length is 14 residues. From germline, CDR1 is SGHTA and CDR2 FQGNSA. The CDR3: CASSGAQRYYGYTF. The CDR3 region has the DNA TGTGCCAGCAGCGGGGCCCAGCGGTACTATGGCTACACCTTC.

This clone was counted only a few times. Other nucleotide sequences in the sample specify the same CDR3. CDR3 sequence (DNA): TGTGCCAGCAGCTTAGGGTCAGGGACTGAAGCTTTCTTT. Protein sequence: CASSLGSGTEAFF. The rearrangement uses TRBV7-9 and TRBJ1-1; TRBD1 is a possible D gene (5 bases). Per germline, CDR1 SEHNR and CDR2 FQNEAQ (reference sequence). The CDR3 has 13 residues. V dropped 1 base and J dropped 5 bases, with 8 bases sitting between them.

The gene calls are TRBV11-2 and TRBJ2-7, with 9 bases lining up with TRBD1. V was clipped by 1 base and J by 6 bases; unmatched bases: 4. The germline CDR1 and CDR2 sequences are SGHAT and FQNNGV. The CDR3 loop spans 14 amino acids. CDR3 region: CASSLGTGVREQYF. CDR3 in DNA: TGTGCCAGCAGCTTAGGGACAGGGGTGCGCGAGCAGTACTTC.

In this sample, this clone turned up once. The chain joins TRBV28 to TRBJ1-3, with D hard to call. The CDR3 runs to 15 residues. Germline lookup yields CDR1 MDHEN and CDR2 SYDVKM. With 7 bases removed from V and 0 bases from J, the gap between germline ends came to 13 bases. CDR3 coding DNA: TGTGCCAGCACCCCGGCGACGCCCTCTGGAAACACCATATATTTT. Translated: CASTPATPSGNTIYF.

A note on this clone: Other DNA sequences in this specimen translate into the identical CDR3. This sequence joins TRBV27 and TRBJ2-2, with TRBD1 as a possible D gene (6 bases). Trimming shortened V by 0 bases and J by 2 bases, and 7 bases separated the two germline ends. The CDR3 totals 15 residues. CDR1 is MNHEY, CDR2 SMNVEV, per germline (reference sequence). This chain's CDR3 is CASSLSGGNTGELFF. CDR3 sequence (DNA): TGTGCCAGCAGTTTATCAGGGGGTAACACCGGGGAGCTGTTTTTT.

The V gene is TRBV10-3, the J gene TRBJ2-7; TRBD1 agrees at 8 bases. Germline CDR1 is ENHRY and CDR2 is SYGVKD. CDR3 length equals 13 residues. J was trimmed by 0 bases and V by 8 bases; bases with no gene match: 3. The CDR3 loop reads CAIRTGSSYEQYF. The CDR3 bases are TGTGCCATCCGGACAGGGAGCTCCTACGAGCAGTACTTC.

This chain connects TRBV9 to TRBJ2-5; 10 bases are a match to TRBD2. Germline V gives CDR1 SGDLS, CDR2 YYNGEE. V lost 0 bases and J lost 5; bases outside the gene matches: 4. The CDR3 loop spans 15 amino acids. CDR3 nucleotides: TGTGCCAGCAGCGTAGGTAGCGGGAGGACGGAGACCCAGTACTTC. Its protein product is CASSVGSGRTETQYF.

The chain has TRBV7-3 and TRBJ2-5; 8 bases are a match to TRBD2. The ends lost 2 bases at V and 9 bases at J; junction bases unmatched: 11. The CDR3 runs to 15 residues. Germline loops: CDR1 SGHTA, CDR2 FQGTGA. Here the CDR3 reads CASSLGAGEARAQYF. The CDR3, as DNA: TGTGCCAGCAGCTTAGGAGCGGGAGAGGCACGGGCCCAGTACTTC.

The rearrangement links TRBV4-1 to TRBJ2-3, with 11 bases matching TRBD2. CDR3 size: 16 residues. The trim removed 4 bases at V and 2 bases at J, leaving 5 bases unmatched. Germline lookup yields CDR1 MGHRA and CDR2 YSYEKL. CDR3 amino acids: CASSPLTSGNTDTQYF. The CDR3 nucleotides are TGCGCCAGCAGCCCCTTGACTAGCGGGAACACAGATACGCAGTATTTT.

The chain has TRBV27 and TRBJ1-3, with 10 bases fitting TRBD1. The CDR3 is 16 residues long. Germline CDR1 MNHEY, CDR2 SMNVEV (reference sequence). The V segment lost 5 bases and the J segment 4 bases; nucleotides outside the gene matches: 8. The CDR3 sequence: CASSPTGQGPGNTIYF. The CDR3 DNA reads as TGTGCCAGCAGTCCCACGGGACAGGGGCCCGGAAACACCATATATTTT.

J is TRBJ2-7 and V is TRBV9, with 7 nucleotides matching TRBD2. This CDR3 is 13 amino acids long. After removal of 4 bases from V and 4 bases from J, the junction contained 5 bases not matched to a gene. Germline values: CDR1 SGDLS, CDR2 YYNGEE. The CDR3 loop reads CASSPTGGYEQYF. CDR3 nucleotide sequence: TGTGCCAGCAGCCCGACGGGGGGATACGAGCAGTACTTC.

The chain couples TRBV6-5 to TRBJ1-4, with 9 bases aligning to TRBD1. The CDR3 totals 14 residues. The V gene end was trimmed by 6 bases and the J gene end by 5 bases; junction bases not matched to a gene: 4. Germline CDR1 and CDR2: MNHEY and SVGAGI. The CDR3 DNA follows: TGTGCCAGCAGCCAAGACAGGGGGAATGAAAAACTGTTTTTT. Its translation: CASSQDRGNEKLFF.

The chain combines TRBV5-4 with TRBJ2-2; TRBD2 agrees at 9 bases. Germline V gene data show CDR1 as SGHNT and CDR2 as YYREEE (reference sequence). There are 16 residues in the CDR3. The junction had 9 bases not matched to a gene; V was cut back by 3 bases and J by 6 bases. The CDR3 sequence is CASSWVAAGGPGELFF. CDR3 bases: TGTGCCAGCAGCTGGGTGGCAGCGGGAGGACCCGGGGAGCTGTTTTTT. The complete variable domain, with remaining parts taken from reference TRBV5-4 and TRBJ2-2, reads ETGVTQSPTHLIKTRGQQVTLRCSSQSGHNTVSWYQQALGQGPQFIFQYYREEENGRGNFPPRFSGLQFPNYSSELNVNALELDDSALYLCASSWVAAGGPGELFFGEGSRLTVL.

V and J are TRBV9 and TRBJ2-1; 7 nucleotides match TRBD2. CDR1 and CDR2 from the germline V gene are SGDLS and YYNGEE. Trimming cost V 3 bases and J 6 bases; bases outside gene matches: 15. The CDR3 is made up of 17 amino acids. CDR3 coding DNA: TGTGCCAGCAGCGACTCCTTTTTGCGGGAGCCCTCCAATGAGCAGTTCTTC. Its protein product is CASSDSFLREPSNEQFF.

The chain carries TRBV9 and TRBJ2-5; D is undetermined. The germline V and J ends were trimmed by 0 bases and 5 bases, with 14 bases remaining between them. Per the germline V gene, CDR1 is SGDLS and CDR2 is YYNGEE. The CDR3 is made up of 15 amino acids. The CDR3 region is CASSVGGATRETQYF. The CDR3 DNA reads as TGTGCCAGCAGCGTAGGCGGTGCGACACGTGAGACCCAGTACTTC.

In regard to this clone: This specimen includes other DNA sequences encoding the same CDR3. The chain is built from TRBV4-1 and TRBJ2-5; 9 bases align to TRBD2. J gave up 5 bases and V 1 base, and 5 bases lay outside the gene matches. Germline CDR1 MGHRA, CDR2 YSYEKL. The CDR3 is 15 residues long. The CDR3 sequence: CASSQVLAGLETQYF. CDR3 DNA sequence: TGCGCCAGCAGCCAAGTCCTAGCGGGATTGGAGACCCAGTACTTC.

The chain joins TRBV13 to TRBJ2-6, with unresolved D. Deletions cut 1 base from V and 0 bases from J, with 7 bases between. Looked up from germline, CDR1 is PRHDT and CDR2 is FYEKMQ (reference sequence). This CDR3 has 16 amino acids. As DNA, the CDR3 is TGTGCCAGCAGCTTAGTCCCAGGCTCTGGGGCCAACGTCCTGACTTTC. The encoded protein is CASSLVPGSGANVLTF.

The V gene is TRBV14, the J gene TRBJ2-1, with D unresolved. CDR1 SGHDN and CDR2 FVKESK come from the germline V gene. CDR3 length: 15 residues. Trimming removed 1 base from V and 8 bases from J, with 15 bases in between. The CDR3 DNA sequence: TGTGCCAGCAGCCAAGGGGTAGCAGTCTGGGATGAGCAGTTCTTC. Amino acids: CASSQGVAVWDEQFF.

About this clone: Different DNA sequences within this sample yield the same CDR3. The CDR3 bases are TGTGCCAGCAGCGTAGGTAGCGACACCGGGGAGCTGTTTTTT. Encoded protein: CASSVGSDTGELFF. V usage is TRBV9 and J usage is TRBJ2-2; TRBD2 might be the D (5 bases). Deletions cut 0 bases from V and 3 bases from J, with 6 bases between. The length of the CDR3 is 14 residues. Germline V gene lookup returns CDR1 SGDLS and CDR2 YYNGEE.

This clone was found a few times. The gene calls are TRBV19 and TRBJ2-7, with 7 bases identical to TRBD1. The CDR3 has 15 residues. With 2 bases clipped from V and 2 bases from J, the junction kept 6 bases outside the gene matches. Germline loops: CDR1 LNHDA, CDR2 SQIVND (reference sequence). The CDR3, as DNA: TGTGCCAGTAGTATAAGGGGGCCGAAAACCTACGAGCAGTACTTC. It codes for CASSIRGPKTYEQYF.

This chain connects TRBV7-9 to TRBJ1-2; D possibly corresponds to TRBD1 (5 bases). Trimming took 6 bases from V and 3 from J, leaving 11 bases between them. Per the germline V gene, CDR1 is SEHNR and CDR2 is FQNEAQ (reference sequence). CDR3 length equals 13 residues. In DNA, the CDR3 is TGTGCCAGCAGACCAGGGTTGGACTATGGCTACACCTTC. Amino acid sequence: CASRPGLDYGYTF. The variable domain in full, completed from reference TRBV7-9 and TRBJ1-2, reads DTGVSQNPRHKITKRGQNVTFRCDPISEHNRLYWYRQTLGQGPEFLTYFQNEAQLEKSRLLSDRFSAERPKGSFSTLEIQRTEQGDSAMYLCASRPGLDYGYTFGSGTRLTVV.

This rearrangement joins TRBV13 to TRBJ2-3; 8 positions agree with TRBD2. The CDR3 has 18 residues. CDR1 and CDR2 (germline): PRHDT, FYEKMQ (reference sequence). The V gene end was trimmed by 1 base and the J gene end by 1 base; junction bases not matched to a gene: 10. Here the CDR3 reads CASSLEGASGQRTDTQYF. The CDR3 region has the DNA TGTGCCAGCAGCTTAGAAGGGGCTAGCGGGCAACGCACAGATACGCAGTATTTT.

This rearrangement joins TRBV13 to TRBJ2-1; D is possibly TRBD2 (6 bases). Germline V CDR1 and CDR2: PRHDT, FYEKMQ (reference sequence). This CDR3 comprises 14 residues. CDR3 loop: CAIPLSGDVNEQFF. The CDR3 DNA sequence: TGTGCTATCCCCCTTTCGGGAGACGTGAATGAGCAGTTCTTC. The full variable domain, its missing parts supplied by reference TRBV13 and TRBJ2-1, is AAGVIQSPRHLIKEKRETATLKCYPIPRHDTVYWYQQGPGQDPQFLISFYEKMQSDKGSIPDRFSAQQFSDYHSELNMSSLELGDSALYFCAIPLSGDVNEQFFGPGTRLTVL.